This T cell receptor beta chain was obtained from a study of shared T cell receptors in the human thymus. Germline assignment: CDR1 SGHVS and CDR2 FNYEAQ. Germline trimming cut 5 bases from V and 2 bases from J; bases unmatched to any gene: 6. The CDR3 length is 16 residues. Profiling relied on immunoSEQ multiplex PCR, and the TCRdb table lists in-frame clones only, not all of them. The sample lists over 450,000 clones, 70% to 80% occurring once. The same data also went into a second study, on human thymus T cells. That study reports: The sample donors, healthy Finnish infants, were having corrective surgery for congenital heart defects. Thymus tissue for the work was resected from patients undergoing corrective heart surgery. Apparent bias marked the V and J gene usage of thymic and blood repertoires. Highly overlapping thymic repertoires in unrelated individuals were reported by related research.

Sequencing was done on a sample of thymocytes. The origin of this receptor is a boy under two years old with a congenital heart defect. This rearrangement joins TRBV7-6 to TRBJ2-7, with TRBD2 identical over 13 bases. CDR3 nucleotide sequence: TGTGCCAGCAGCCCAAAACTAGCGGGAGGGACCTACGAGCAGTACTTC. It translates to CASSPKLAGGTYEQYF.